These 15 T cell receptor beta chains share one sample of origin, sequenced in a study of T-cell reconstitution after alpha-beta-depleted transplantation in children. Unique molecular identifiers were used in preparing the TCRbeta library. A single record per CDR3 protein comes from TCRdb applying MiXCR to the PCR reads. The table records 450,000 to 550,000 distinct CDR3 sequences, roughly an eighth of them present only once. The specimen was PBMCs, mostly from graft donor cells, collected 180 days after TCRalphabeta/CD19-depleted stem cell transplant. The receptors shown here come from a female patient aged 2-9 years who had a stem cell transplant for aplastic anemia, so the T cells may come from the graft donor.

This clonotype occurred many times. This rearrangement joins TRBV5-1 to TRBJ1-1; D is uncertain. V lost 2 bases and J lost 0, with 14 bases in between. CDR1 is SGHRS, CDR2 YFSETQ, per germline. The CDR3 covers 16 residues. The CDR3 DNA reads as TGCGCCAGCAGCTTTTCGGCACCCGGGCTGAACACTGAAGCTTTCTTT. Translated: CASSFSAPGLNTEAFF.

In this sample, this clonotype turned up many times. V and J are TRBV7-2 and TRBJ2-3, with unresolved D. This CDR3 contains 14 residues. Germline values: CDR1 SGHTA, CDR2 FQGNSA. Trimming left V 0 bases short and J 3 bases short, with 7 bases between. The CDR3 sequence: CASSLAQPTDTQYF. The DNA for the CDR3 is TGTGCCAGCAGCTTAGCGCAGCCTACAGATACGCAGTATTTT.

This clonotype was observed at least ten times. The chain links TRBV5-1 to TRBJ2-3; 7 bases agree with TRBD1. Germline V gene data show CDR1 as SGHRS and CDR2 as YFSETQ. This CDR3 region has 13 residues. J was trimmed by 8 bases and V by 0 bases; bases with no gene match: 3. CDR3 bases: TGCGCCAGCAGCTTGGACTACAGGGGTACGCAGTATTTT. Translating gives CASSLDYRGTQYF.

The chain carries TRBV3-1 and TRBJ1-6; D perhaps matches TRBD1 (6 bases). The CDR3 is made up of 12 amino acids. With 1 base removed from V and 15 bases from J, the gap between germline ends came to 10 bases. Germline lookup yields CDR1 LGHDT and CDR2 YNNKEL (reference sequence). For the CDR3, the DNA is TGTGCCAGCAGCCAAGGGGTAGGGGGCCTCCACTTT. This encodes CASSQGVGGLHF.

This clonotype was seen ten or more times. The chain combines TRBV5-1 with TRBJ2-2; 9 bases line up with TRBD2. V trimming: 4 bases; J trimming: 4 bases; junction bases outside the gene matches: 8. The germline gives CDR1 SGHRS, CDR2 YFSETQ. The CDR3 spans 16 residues. The CDR3 reads CASSLPGTSSTGELFF. CDR3 in DNA: TGCGCCAGCAGCCTACCCGGGACTAGCAGCACCGGGGAGCTGTTTTTT.

This clonotype has at least ten counts. This sequence joins TRBV6-5 and TRBJ2-3, with D hard to call. The germline V and J ends were trimmed by 2 bases and 1 base, with 7 bases remaining between them. The CDR3 is 14 amino acids. Per germline, CDR1 MNHEY and CDR2 SVGAGI. The CDR3 DNA reads TGTGCCAGCAGTTACGGAGCCCGCACAGATACGCAGTATTTT. Its protein is CASSYGARTDTQYF.

This rearrangement joins TRBV6-2 or TRBV6-3 to TRBJ2-2; 10 positions match TRBD1. The CDR3 extends over 15 amino acids. Trimming took 6 bases from V and 6 from J; bases not matched to a gene: 7. Looked up from germline, CDR1 is MNHEY and CDR2 is SVGEGT. The CDR3 coding sequence is TGTGCCAGCAGCCACCGGGGACAGGGGCCCGGGGAGCTGTTTTTT. Its protein product is CASSHRGQGPGELFF.

The table lists this clonotype with many counts. The chain couples TRBV20-1 to TRBJ2-3; D unresolved. Trimming removed 4 bases from V and 3 bases from J, with 11 bases in between. The CDR3 runs to 13 residues. The germline V gene has CDR1 DFQATT and CDR2 SNEGSKA (reference sequence). The CDR3 is CSATTVPTDTQYF. The CDR3, as DNA: TGCAGTGCTACGACGGTGCCTACAGATACGCAGTATTTT.

The rearrangement links TRBV6-1 to TRBJ2-2, with 7 bases matching TRBD2. Germline V gene lookup returns CDR1 MNHNS and CDR2 SASEGT. The CDR3 runs 13 residues. V shed 4 bases, J shed 7 bases, and the junction held 3 bases outside the gene matches. CDR3 loop: CASSGEGYGELFF. The DNA of the CDR3 is TGTGCCAGCAGTGGGGAGGGGTACGGGGAGCTGTTTTTT.

This clonotype was recorded a few times. This sequence joins TRBV7-8 and TRBJ2-3, with TRBD2 matching over 9 bases. After removal of 5 bases from V and 15 bases from J, the junction contained 6 bases not matched to a gene. Germline V gene sequence: CDR1 SGHVS, CDR2 FQNEAQ. This CDR3 has 11 amino acids. The CDR3: CASSTRTSVYF. The CDR3 DNA reads TGTGCCAGCAGCACACGGACTAGCGTCTATTTT.

The table lists this clonotype with a few counts. The V call is TRBV11-2, the J call TRBJ1-1; D unclear. Per the germline V gene, CDR1 is SGHAT and CDR2 is FQNNGV. Trimming cost V 6 bases and J 3 bases, with 8 bases left between them. The CDR3 runs 12 residues. The CDR3 here is CASSLQYTEAFF. DNA of the CDR3: TGTGCCAGCAGTCTACAGTACACTGAAGCTTTCTTT. Filled out from reference TRBV11-2 and TRBJ1-1, the complete variable domain reads EAGVAQSPRYKIIEKRQSVAFWCNPISGHATLYWYQQILGQGPKLLIQFQNNGVVDDSQLPKDRFSAERLKGVDSTLKIQPAKLEDSAVYLCASSLQYTEAFFGQGTRLTVV.

V is TRBV29-1 and J is TRBJ2-2, with unresolved D. This CDR3 has 14 residues. The V gene lost 7 bases and the J gene lost 0 bases, with 12 bases spanning the gap. CDR1 and CDR2 (germline): SQVTM, ANQGSEA. CDR3 nucleotide sequence: TGCAGCGGTTCCCAGAGTCCGAACACCGGGGAGCTGTTTTTT. It encodes CSGSQSPNTGELFF.

There are a few counts of this clonotype. The chain combines TRBV7-2 with TRBJ2-3; a weak D match, TRBD2 (6 bases). The CDR3 consists of 12 residues. V lost 0 bases and J lost 13, with 11 bases in between. Germline V gene lookup returns CDR1 SGHTA and CDR2 FQGNSA. This chain's CDR3 is CASSLARDAEYF. The CDR3 region has the DNA TGTGCCAGCAGCTTAGCGCGGGACGCTGAGTATTTT.

This chain joins TRBV15 and TRBJ2-2, with D perhaps TRBD2 (7 bases). The length of the CDR3 is 17 residues. The ends were cut back, 0 bases at V and 4 bases at J, with 15 bases in the middle. CDR1 LNHNV and CDR2 YYDKDF come from the germline V gene (reference sequence). The CDR3 reads CATSRDRTGRGTGELFF. The CDR3 DNA is TGTGCCACCAGCAGAGATCGAACAGGGAGGGGCACCGGGGAGCTGTTTTTT.

The chain joins TRBV19 to TRBJ2-2, with D maybe TRBD2 (5 bases). Germline V gene data show CDR1 as LNHDA and CDR2 as SQIVND (reference sequence). With 7 bases removed from V and 4 bases from J, the gap between germline ends came to 16 bases. This CDR3 is built from 15 residues. This CDR3 is CASNKKEVGTGELFF. The CDR3 DNA sequence: TGTGCCAGTAATAAGAAGGAGGTTGGCACCGGGGAGCTGTTTTTT.